This T cell receptor (beta chain) appears in the sequencing data of a study of blood T cell repertoires in COVID-19 (dated by TCRdb to the early 2020s). For the study in its entirety: Samples from collaborators originated in the United States, Italy and Spain and spanned both the acute and convalescent phases of COVID-19. Nearly every sample came with metadata listing a de-identified subject ID, COVID-19 status, age in years and sex. The samples were drawn from the first 160 participants of the ongoing ImmuneRACE study and from over a thousand subjects provided by 6 global collaborators. Deeply sampled blood TCRbeta repertoires from subjects exposed to, actively infected with, or recovered from COVID-19 were included in the dataset. The material from the prospective study consisted of cDNA or gDNA derived from T cells, B-cell-depleted T cells, or PBMCs. The repertoires were released in a freely available public database meant as a resource for research on the immune response to SARS-CoV-2. Where HLA class I and class II types were available, the types were taken from metadata supplied by the sample provider, not from assay-based typing.

The immunoSEQ Assay, a bias-controlled multiplex PCR, was used to amplify TCRbeta CDR3 regions from genomic DNA. The study's own analysis went as follows. Nucleated cell counts per sample were estimated from amplification of reference gene primers within the assay. To quantify the absolute abundance of each unique TCRbeta CDR3 rearrangement, sequence reads were collapsed and filtered. For each sample, productive Simpson clonality was calculated as the square root of Simpson's diversity index across productive rearrangements. The clones in this table, taken by TCRdb from immuneACCESS, are in-frame only. Not every clone is retained; where verified, under half of the shortfall comes from an unresolved V gene, and the cause of the rest is unknown. V and J calls and clone size are those listed in that table; D and trimming were worked out from the DNA. The sample includes more than 200,000 clones, with 86% observed a single time. The ten biggest clones cover roughly 2.4% of the sample.

Collaborating institutions collected whole blood in K2EDTA tubes following their own protocols. For TCRbeta analysis, collaborators shipped samples in one of three forms: frozen whole blood, isolated PBMCs, or DNA extracted from either of those sample types. Summary of the overall study and its limitations: The quantity of clinical and demographic metadata differed by source and by participant and was supplied without curation.

This clone was counted only a few times. The antigen it recognizes is unknown. No base qualities exist here, and no much larger clone lies one base off it. The V end gives up 6 bases and the J end 5 bases, leaving 9 bases in the junction not matched to a gene. The germline V gene provides CDR1 SNHLY and CDR2 FYNNEI. Spanning cysteine to phenylalanine, the CDR3 consists of 15 amino acids. Only CDR3 DNA is held: 45 bases, read in frame from base 1. Sequencing used peripheral blood. The chain couples TRBV2 to TRBJ2-3; the central 9 bases match TRBD1. The clonotype comes from a woman between 45 and 65 years old with acute or convalescent COVID-19. In nucleotides, the sequence is TGTGCCAGCAGGCCGGGACAGGGAGGTGTAGATACGCAGTATTTT. It encodes CASRPGQGGVDTQYF.